The clone carrying this T cell receptor (beta chain) has a handful of counts. Its antigen is not known. This specimen comes from a study of T cells in Graves' hyperthyroidism and ophthalmopathy. Points from the study as a whole: Ophthalmopathy and stable hyperthyroidism were told apart by a 13 V-J model.

From RNA transcripts, TCR beta CDR3 regions were amplified. During a first-round RT-PCR of the TCR CDR3, the HTBI primer set was used. TCRdb reprocessed the multiplex PCR reads via MiXCR and lists one record per CDR3 protein. The table includes about 420,000 distinct CDR3 sequences, around 16% detected once. Germline assignment: CDR1 SGHDN and CDR2 FVKESK. Trimming cost V 4 bases and J 4 bases, with 21 bases left between them. The CDR3 totals 17 residues. This sequence was found in a woman between 18 and 29 years old with Graves' hyperthyroidism. The source material was blood. This chain joins TRBV14 and TRBJ2-3, with D possibly matching TRBD1 (6 bases). CDR3: CASSLRIPPGQPDTQYF. The CDR3 region has the DNA TGTGCCAGCAGCCTCAGGATACCCCCAGGACAGCCAGATACGCAGTATTTT.